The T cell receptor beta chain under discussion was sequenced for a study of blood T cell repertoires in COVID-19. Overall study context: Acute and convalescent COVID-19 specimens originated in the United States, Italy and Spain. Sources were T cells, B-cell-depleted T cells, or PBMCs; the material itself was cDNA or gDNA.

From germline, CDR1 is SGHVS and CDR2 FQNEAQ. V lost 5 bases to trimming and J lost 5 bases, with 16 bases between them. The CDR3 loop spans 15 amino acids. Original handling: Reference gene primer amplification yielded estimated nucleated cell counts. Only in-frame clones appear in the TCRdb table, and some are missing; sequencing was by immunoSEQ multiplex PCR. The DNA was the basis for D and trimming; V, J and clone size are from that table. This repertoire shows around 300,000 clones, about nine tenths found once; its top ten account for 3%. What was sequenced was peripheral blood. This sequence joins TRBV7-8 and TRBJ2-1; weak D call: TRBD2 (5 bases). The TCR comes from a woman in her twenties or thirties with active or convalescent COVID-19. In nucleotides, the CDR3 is TGTGCCAGCAGCCGCCGGGAACCCCCGAACAATGAGCAGTTCTTC. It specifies CASSRREPPNNEQFF.